Shown below are 16 T cell receptor beta chains from a single sample sequenced in a study of regulatory T cells in long-lasting Graves disease. Time point here: persistent/refractory GD, antithyroid drugs over 5 years with positive TRAb. RNA isolated from PBMCs was used to make the TCR library. Relying on iRepertoire HTBI primers and Arm-PCR of CDR3 regions, the team built TCR beta libraries. TCRdb processed the multiplex PCR reads anew with MiXCR; each CDR3 protein has one entry. The sample holds fewer than 450,000 distinct CDR3 sequences, roughly 20% seen once. The sequencing used peripheral blood mononuclear cells (PBMCs), collected when the disease was refractory, from a patient treated with antithyroid drugs. The receptors shown here come from a female donor with Graves disease.

This clonotype was detected a few times. The chain has TRBV27 and TRBJ1-4, with D possibly matching TRBD1 (6 bases). V lost 2 bases, J lost 8 bases, and 24 bases lay in between. The germline V gene has CDR1 MNHEY and CDR2 SMNVEV (reference sequence). The CDR3 loop spans 18 amino acids. The CDR3 bases are TGTGCCAGCAGTTTACAGGGGAGAGGGAAGGGAGGAATCGAAAAACTGTTTTTT. It specifies CASSLQGRGKGGIEKLFF.

A remark on this clonotype: A read error may account for a junction end that differs from germline. This chain connects TRBV7-2 to TRBJ2-7; possibly TRBD2 for D (5 bases). The CDR3 runs to 13 residues. Germline V gene sequence: CDR1 SGHTA, CDR2 FQGNSA. As DNA, the CDR3 is TGTGCCAGCAGCTTAGCCGGGATCTACGAGCGGTACTTC. Protein product: CASSLAGIYERYF.

Note on this clonotype: A read error may explain this, as a much larger clone is one base away. The chain is built from TRBV6-4 and TRBJ2-7; a weak D match, TRBD2 (6 bases). Germline V gene data show CDR1 as MRHNA and CDR2 as SNTAGT. The CDR3 length is 15 residues. As DNA, the CDR3 is TGTGCCAGCAGAGCCACGGGAGTCGCGTCCTACGAGCGGTACTTC. This gives the protein CASRATGVASYERYF.

The chain combines TRBV7-3 with TRBJ2-7; 9 nucleotides align to TRBD1. The V segment lost 5 bases and the J segment 4 bases; nucleotides outside the gene matches: 6. Germline V CDR1 and CDR2: SGHTA, FQGTGA. The CDR3 spans 14 residues. CDR3 protein: CASSITGGVYEQYF. The DNA for the CDR3 is TGTGCCAGCAGCATCACAGGGGGCGTTTACGAGCAGTACTTC.

The chain recombines TRBV2 with TRBJ2-2, with 10 nucleotides matching TRBD2. This CDR3 is built from 16 residues. Germline CDR1 and CDR2: SNHLY and FYNNEI. J was trimmed by 5 bases and V by 1 base; bases with no gene match: 4. The CDR3: CASSEGFSGRTGELFF. The CDR3 coding sequence is TGTGCCAGCAGTGAAGGCTTTAGCGGGAGGACCGGGGAGCTGTTTTTT.

This clonotype was detected a few times. V is TRBV7-8 and J is TRBJ1-5, with D possibly being TRBD1 (5 bases). The V gene lost 1 base and the J gene lost 7 bases, with 8 bases spanning the gap. The CDR3 covers 13 residues. The germline CDR1 and CDR2 sequences are SGHVS and FQNEAQ. The CDR3 loop is CASSLEGWQPQHF. The CDR3, as DNA: TGTGCCAGCAGCTTAGAGGGGTGGCAGCCCCAGCATTTT.

There are many counts of this clonotype. The V and J genes are TRBV7-2 and TRBJ1-1; no clear D gene. The CDR3 sequence is 14 residues long. V lost 5 bases and J lost 0, with 10 bases in between. Germline CDR1 SGHTA, CDR2 FQGNSA. CDR3 sequence reads: CASSKSSMNTEAFF. The CDR3 nucleotides are TGTGCCAGCAGCAAGAGTTCCATGAACACTGAAGCTTTCTTT.

This clonotype was seen only a few times. A clone one base away is much larger, so this may be a read error. The gene calls are TRBV7-3 and TRBJ2-7; unclear D gene. CDR3 size: 15 residues. Germline V gene lookup returns CDR1 SGHTA and CDR2 FQGTGA. V lost 5 bases and J lost 9, with 23 bases in between. Written as DNA, the CDR3 is TGTGCCAGCAGCCCCCATTCCAGCCCGGCGAACGGGCAGTACTTC. It is translated as CASSPHSSPANGQYF.

This chain uses TRBV7-8 with TRBJ1-5; D is perhaps TRBD1 (5 bases). The CDR3 runs 14 residues. Germline loops: CDR1 SGHVS, CDR2 FQNEAQ. Trimming stripped 5 bases from V and 3 bases from J, with 11 bases between. CDR3 nucleotides: TGTGCCAGCAGCAAAGACAGCTCCAATCAGCCCCAGCATTTT. It encodes CASSKDSSNQPQHF. Full variable domain (rest looked up from reference TRBV7-8 and TRBJ1-5): GAGVSQSPRYKVAKRGQDVALRCDPISGHVSLFWYQQALGQGPEFLTYFQNEAQLDKSGLPSDRFFAERPEGSVSTLKIQRTQQEDSAVYLCASSKDSSNQPQHFGDGTRLSIL.

This clonotype has more than one count but fewer than ten. A read error is possible here, since a much larger clone lies one base away. This chain uses TRBV7-9 with TRBJ2-2, with a possible D match to TRBD1 (5 bases). Germline-derived CDR1 and CDR2 are SEHNR and FQNEAQ (reference sequence). CDR3 length: 13 amino acids. Trimming shortened V by 3 bases and J by 4 bases, and 6 bases separated the two germline ends. CDR3 in amino acids: CASSFRATGELFF. The CDR3 DNA follows: TGTGCCAGCAGCTTCAGGGCCACCGGGGAGCTGTTTTTT.

This clonotype was recorded at least ten times. V usage is TRBV24-1 and J usage is TRBJ2-7; D gene uncertain. The CDR3 has 14 amino acids. CDR1 is KGHDR and CDR2 is SFDVKD in the germline V gene. Trimming took off 4 bases at V and 0 bases at J, with 9 bases between the two ends. CDR3 protein: CATSDTGFSYEQYF. The CDR3 bases are TGTGCCACCAGTGACACCGGGTTCTCCTACGAGCAGTACTTC.

J is TRBJ2-5 and V is TRBV7-2; D is ambiguous. The CDR3 covers 12 residues. CDR1 SGHTA and CDR2 FQGNSA come from the germline V gene. Trimming shortened V by 5 bases and J by 4 bases, and 8 bases separated the two germline ends. The DNA of the CDR3 is TGTGCCAGCAGCATTAACCTAGAGACCCAGTACTTC. It translates to CASSINLETQYF.

The V call is TRBV20-1, the J call TRBJ1-1, with D perhaps TRBD1 (5 bases). The CDR3 covers 14 residues. Trimming took 2 bases from V and 1 from J, leaving 11 bases between them. The germline gives CDR1 DFQATT, CDR2 SNEGSKA (reference sequence). CDR3 DNA: TGCAGTGCTAGACGGGGGGACCAGAACACTGAAGCTTTCTTT. It codes for CSARRGDQNTEAFF.

This chain joins TRBV20-1 and TRBJ2-7; 12 nucleotides align to TRBD2. Trimming took 5 bases from V and 3 from J; bases not matched to a gene: 20. CDR1 is DFQATT, CDR2 SNEGSKA, per germline (reference sequence). This CDR3 is 19 amino acids long. The CDR3, as DNA: TGCAGTGCTCGACCCCTTGGTGGTCGGCGACTAGCGGGGGACTACGAGCAGTACTTC. Translated, it gives CSARPLGGRRLAGDYEQYF.

This clonotype was recorded at least ten times. This chain links TRBV30 with TRBJ1-6; possible D gene TRBD1, 5 bases. CDR3 size: 15 residues. Trimming took 0 bases from V and 10 from J, leaving 16 bases between them. Germline-derived CDR1 and CDR2 are GTSNPN and SVGIG (reference sequence). CDR3 in amino acids: CAWSVGLSRGSPLHF. Written as DNA, the CDR3 is TGTGCCTGGAGTGTAGGACTCTCAAGGGGATCACCCCTCCACTTT.

This clonotype was picked up one time. The chain joins TRBV12-3 or TRBV12-4 to TRBJ2-1, with D perhaps TRBD1 (6 bases). The V and J ends lost 5 bases and 1 base respectively, with 24 bases between them. This CDR3 region has 19 residues. In nucleotides, the CDR3 is TGTGCCAGCAGTCCCGACATGGGGGCGCAATTTGGGTCCTACAATGAGCAGTTCTTC. This gives the protein CASSPDMGAQFGSYNEQFF.